The clone carrying this TCR beta chain has a single count. CDR1 and CDR2 from the germline V gene are GTSNPN and SVGIG (reference sequence). J lost 4 bases, V lost 4 bases, and 12 bases had no gene match. This CDR3 has 16 residues. Using immunoSEQ multiplex PCR, the repertoire was profiled, and TCRdb retains in-frame clones only, with some absent. The sample consists of about 190,000 clones, 65% to 85% of them appearing once. The sample is drawn from a study of blood T cell repertoires in COVID-19. As for the study in general: Both acute and convalescent COVID-19 samples were obtained from the United States, Italy and Spain.

The V gene is TRBV30, the J gene TRBJ2-3; 9 bases agree with TRBD2. This TCR came from a woman aged 25 to 45 who had recovered from COVID-19. Sequenced material: PBMCs or T cells enriched from blood (not recorded which). The CDR3 DNA reads as TGTGCCTGGAACCAGGGGCTAGCGGGAATGGCAGATACGCAGTATTTT. It specifies CAWNQGLAGMADTQYF.